These 25 T cell receptor beta chains were sequenced from one sample in a study of shared clonotypes between healthy human individuals. Data came from immunoSEQ multiplex PCR; TCRdb stores just in-frame clones and leaves some out. The sample holds about 2.3 million clones, less than 95% seen once. Source material: naive CD4+ T cells from PBMCs. Regarding subset: CD45RA+ positively selected. Receptors originate from a man between 18 and 35 years old in good health. Some clones in this sample may be carry-over from other donors' samples.

The gene calls are TRBV28 and TRBJ1-2; tentatively, D is TRBD1 (6 bases). Trimming took off 2 bases at V and 4 bases at J, with 14 bases between the two ends. CDR3 length: 15 residues. CDR1 and CDR2 (germline): MDHEN, SYDVKM. As DNA, the CDR3 is TGTGCCAGCAGTTTACAGGGGACCAGACCCTATGGCTACACCTTC. It encodes CASSLQGTRPYGYTF.

This clone is a singleton in its sample. Other DNA sequences in this sample translate to the same CDR3. This chain uses TRBV20-1 with TRBJ1-2; D remains ambiguous. The CDR3 spans 8 residues. The V gene's germline CDR1 is DFQATT and CDR2 SNEGSKA (reference sequence). V lost 3 bases and J lost 8, with 1 base in between. The CDR3 region is CSASGYTF. The CDR3 DNA reads TGCAGTGCTAGCGGCTACACCTTC.

The chain joins TRBV19 to TRBJ2-1; 9 positions agree with TRBD1. This CDR3 comprises 15 residues. Looked up from germline, CDR1 is LNHDA and CDR2 is SQIVND (reference sequence). The V and J ends lost 6 bases and 4 bases, in that order; junction bases with no gene match: 7. CDR3 in amino acids: CASSMGTGRYNEQFF. CDR3 nucleotide sequence: TGTGCCAGTAGCATGGGGACAGGGAGGTACAATGAGCAGTTCTTC.

V gene TRBV29-1 combines with J gene TRBJ2-1, with a weak D call TRBD1 (5 bases). Germline V lookup: CDR1 SQVTM, CDR2 ANQGSEA. V was pared by 2 bases and J by 5 bases, with 10 bases between. This CDR3 contains 13 residues. DNA of the CDR3: TGCAGCGTTGAATGGGGCAGCAACAATGAGCAGTTCTTC. Translated: CSVEWGSNNEQFF.

The chain employs TRBV11-2 and TRBJ2-1; TRBD1 matches at 7 bases. The V gene's germline CDR1 is SGHAT and CDR2 FQNNGV. Trimming removed 3 bases from V and 7 bases from J; junction bases left unmatched: 18. This CDR3 contains 18 residues. The DNA of the CDR3 is TGTGCCAGCAGCTTGCGATCGTTGAGGGCAGGGGGTAAGAATGAGCAGTTCTTC. Its protein product is CASSLRSLRAGGKNEQFF.

The gene calls are TRBV29-1 and TRBJ1-4, with 9 bases identical to TRBD1. Germline assignment: CDR1 SQVTM and CDR2 ANQGSEA. Unmatched junction bases numbered 12, after V lost 7 bases and J lost 0 bases. There are 17 residues in the CDR3. The DNA of the CDR3 is TGCAGCGCCGAGGGGACAGGGAACTCCGCAACTAATGAAAAACTGTTTTTT. Amino acids: CSAEGTGNSATNEKLFF.

The chain joins TRBV7-9 to TRBJ2-2; either TRBD1 or TRBD2 may supply D (5 bases each). Trimming left V 4 bases short and J 2 bases short, with 14 bases between. The CDR3 is 16 amino acids. Germline V lookup: CDR1 SEHNR, CDR2 FQNEAQ (reference sequence). CDR3 nucleotides: TGTGCCAGCAGCTCCTCAGGGACGGGTAACACCGGGGAGCTGTTTTTT. This translates into CASSSSGTGNTGELFF.

The chain combines TRBV18 with TRBJ1-4, with D possibly being TRBD1 (5 bases). The CDR3 loop spans 15 amino acids. V lost 3 bases to trimming and J lost 4 bases, with 12 bases between them. The germline V gene has CDR1 KGHSH and CDR2 LQKENI. The CDR3 here is CASSPPGRDNEKLFF. The DNA for the CDR3 is TGTGCCAGCTCACCGCCGGGACGGGATAATGAAAAACTGTTTTTT.

This chain joins TRBV28 and TRBJ2-5, with D hard to call. V gave up 5 bases and J gave up 4 bases, with 11 bases separating them. From germline, CDR1 is MDHEN and CDR2 SYDVKM. This CDR3 contains 13 residues. This CDR3 reads CASSPRLGETQYF. CDR3 nucleotide sequence: TGTGCCAGCAGTCCCAGGTTAGGAGAGACCCAGTACTTC.

The chain employs TRBV28 and TRBJ2-7; 8 bases match TRBD2. Per the germline V gene, CDR1 is MDHEN and CDR2 is SYDVKM. V was clipped by 7 bases and J by 8 bases; unmatched bases: 13. The CDR3 extends over 14 amino acids. In DNA, the CDR3 is TGTGCCAGCACCTTCCTGCGGGGGGAGTCCAAGCAGTACTTC. It codes for CASTFLRGESKQYF. The whole variable domain, filled in from reference TRBV28 and TRBJ2-7, reads DVKVTQSSRYLVKRTGEKVFLECVQDMDHENMFWYRQDPGLGLRLIYFSYDVKMKEKGDIPEGYSVSREKKERFSLILESASTNQTSMYLCASTFLRGESKQYFGPGTRLTVT.

This sequence joins TRBV28 and TRBJ1-5, with D tentatively TRBD1 (5 bases). Trimming took off 8 bases at V and 2 bases at J, with 22 bases between the two ends. The CDR3 runs 17 residues. CDR1 and CDR2 (germline): MDHEN, SYDVKM. CDR3 residues: CASRRSRGANGNQPQHF. CDR3 bases: TGTGCCAGCCGGCGATCCAGAGGGGCAAACGGCAATCAGCCCCAGCATTTT.

V usage is TRBV28 and J usage is TRBJ1-1; no clear D gene. The CDR3 consists of 16 residues. V dropped 6 bases and J dropped 4 bases, with 21 bases sitting between them. The germline V gene encodes CDR1 MDHEN and CDR2 SYDVKM. The CDR3, as DNA: TGTGCCAGCAGCCCCCCAATACGCGGGCCGGGCACTGAAGCTTTCTTT. Its protein is CASSPPIRGPGTEAFF.

The rearrangement joins TRBV11-1 to TRBJ2-1; a weak D match, TRBD2 (5 bases). The CDR3 runs 15 residues. Trimming removed 4 bases at V and 3 bases at J, with 13 bases between. Looked up from germline, CDR1 is SGHAT and CDR2 is FQDESV (reference sequence). CDR3 region: CASSYDLGVYNEQFF. CDR3 nucleotides: TGTGCCAGCAGCTATGATCTCGGGGTCTACAATGAGCAGTTCTTC.

Turning to this clone: Other DNA variants within this sample encode the same CDR3. The gene calls are TRBV18 and TRBJ1-4; no clear D. The CDR3 runs to 14 residues. CDR1 KGHSH and CDR2 LQKENI come from the germline V gene. The V end was cut by 3 bases, the J end by 2 bases, with 7 bases between. The CDR3 region is CASSPIPTNEKLFF. The CDR3 nucleotides are TGTGCCAGCTCACCGATCCCCACTAATGAAAAACTGTTTTTT.

Only one count was recorded for this clone. This chain connects TRBV28 to TRBJ2-7; 7 bases line up with TRBD1. The CDR3 sequence is 15 residues long. After removal of 9 bases from V and 0 bases from J, the junction contained 11 bases not matched to a gene. The V gene's germline CDR1 is MDHEN and CDR2 SYDVKM. The CDR3 DNA reads as TGTGCCAGTTCAGGGTCGGCAGGGGGCTCCTACGAGCAGTACTTC. Residues: CASSGSAGGSYEQYF. Drawing the rest from reference TRBV28 and TRBJ2-7, the complete variable domain is DVKVTQSSRYLVKRTGEKVFLECVQDMDHENMFWYRQDPGLGLRLIYFSYDVKMKEKGDIPEGYSVSREKKERFSLILESASTNQTSMYLCASSGSAGGSYEQYFGPGTRLTVT.

This clone occurred once. The V call is TRBV5-4, the J call TRBJ2-3; 11 positions agree with TRBD1. J lost 3 bases, V lost 9 bases, and 3 bases had no gene match. Germline values: CDR1 SGHNT, CDR2 YYREEE (reference sequence). The CDR3 length is 13 residues. CDR3 sequence: CATRDRGTDTQYF. The CDR3 DNA follows: TGTGCCACCCGGGACAGGGGGACAGATACGCAGTATTTT.

The gene calls are TRBV7-9 and TRBJ1-4, with D uncertain. The CDR3 totals 15 residues. Deletions cut 4 bases from V and 1 base from J, with 10 bases between. Germline CDR1 SEHNR, CDR2 FQNEAQ (reference sequence). The CDR3 DNA follows: TGTGCCAGCAGCTCAGCCCCCAAAACTAATGAAAAACTGTTTTTT. It encodes CASSSAPKTNEKLFF.

The CDR3 DNA reads as TGCGCCAGCAGCCTGTCCCGGGACAGGGGAAGAGGGGAAAAACTGTTTTTT. Translated, it gives CASSLSRDRGRGEKLFF. This chain connects TRBV4-1 to TRBJ1-4; 10 nucleotides agree with TRBD1. Trimming at V came to 4 bases and at J to 8 bases, leaving 13 bases not matched to a gene. The CDR3 is 17 amino acids. The germline V gene has CDR1 MGHRA and CDR2 YSYEKL.

The chain is built from TRBV6-6 and TRBJ1-4; the D gene is possibly TRBD1 (5 bases). CDR3 length equals 15 residues. CDR1 and CDR2 from the germline V gene are MNHNY and SVGAGI (reference sequence). V lost 0 bases, J lost 8 bases, and 13 bases lay in between. The CDR3 here is CASSYSGGIGEKLFF. In DNA form, the CDR3 reads TGTGCCAGCAGTTACTCTGGGGGAATTGGCGAAAAACTGTTTTTT.

The chain recombines TRBV1 with TRBJ2-7. TRBV1 is classified as a pseudogene. This CDR3 region has 13 residues. For the CDR3, the DNA is TGCACCAGCAGCGGGGACGGAGTCTACGAGCAGTACTTC. Amino acid sequence: CTSSGDGVYEQYF.

This chain uses TRBV6-1 with TRBJ2-5; 8 nucleotides align to TRBD2. This CDR3 spans 16 amino acids. Germline V lookup: CDR1 MNHNS, CDR2 SASEGT. Losses at the gene ends were 4 bases for V and 2 bases for J; bases not matched to a gene: 9. This CDR3 reads CASSAPTGGRQETQYF. The CDR3 DNA follows: TGTGCCAGCAGTGCCCCCACGGGAGGGAGACAAGAGACCCAGTACTTC.

This chain joins TRBV28 and TRBJ2-6; D is possibly TRBD1 or TRBD2 (5 bases each). The CDR3 extends over 16 amino acids. Germline values: CDR1 MDHEN, CDR2 SYDVKM. Trimming cost V 4 bases and J 1 base, with 11 bases left between them. The CDR3: CASSWVWGSGANVLTF. The CDR3 nucleotides read TGTGCCAGCAGTTGGGTCTGGGGGTCTGGGGCCAACGTCCTGACTTTC.

CDR3 DNA sequence: TGTGCCAGCAGCTTAGTTGGGACTAGCGTTTTCCACGAGCAGTACTTC. Its protein product is CASSLVGTSVFHEQYF. The genes are TRBV7-8 and TRBJ2-7; TRBD2 matches 10 bases. CDR1 is SGHVS and CDR2 is FQNEAQ in the germline V gene. CDR3 length: 16 residues. Unmatched junction bases numbered 8, after V lost 1 base and J lost 5 bases. Complete variable domain (other parts from reference TRBV7-8 and TRBJ2-7): GAGVSQSPRYKVAKRGQDVALRCDPISGHVSLFWYQQALGQGPEFLTYFQNEAQLDKSGLPSDRFFAERPEGSVSTLKIQRTQQEDSAVYLCASSLVGTSVFHEQYFGPGTRLTVT.

The table lists this clone with a count of one. The chain joins TRBV5-4 to TRBJ2-4; 10 bases align to TRBD2. The CDR3 spans 19 residues. Trimming at V came to 0 bases and at J to 0 bases, leaving 9 bases not matched to a gene. Germline V CDR1 and CDR2: SGHNT, YYREEE (reference sequence). CDR3 sequence (DNA): TGTGCCAGCAGCTTGGCCGTAATAGCGGGAGGCCGAGCCAAAAACATTCAGTACTTC. It specifies CASSLAVIAGGRAKNIQYF.

The genes are TRBV5-1 and TRBJ2-1, with D tentatively TRBD2 (5 bases). There are 13 residues in the CDR3. V lost 0 bases to trimming and J lost 6 bases, with 7 bases between them. Per the germline V gene, CDR1 is SGHRS and CDR2 is YFSETQ. The CDR3 loop reads CASSLGSVNEQFF. The CDR3 bases are TGCGCCAGCAGCTTGGGTAGCGTCAATGAGCAGTTCTTC.